This TCR beta chain was sequenced in a study of blood T cell repertoires in COVID-19 (dated by TCRdb to 2018 to 2021). Turning to the overall study: The collaborator samples originated in the United States, Italy and Spain and spanned the acute and convalescent phases of COVID-19. The prospective study material was composed of cDNA or gDNA derived from T cells, B-cell-depleted T cells, or PBMCs. Deeply sampled blood TCRbeta repertoires from subjects exposed to, actively infected with, or recovered from COVID-19 were included in the dataset. The repertoires were released in a freely available public database meant as a resource for research on the immune response to SARS-CoV-2. The samples were drawn from two sources: the first 160 participants of the ongoing ImmuneRACE study, and 1,000 to 1,500 subjects contributed by 6 global collaborators. A de-identified subject ID, COVID-19 status, age in years and sex were almost always included in the sample metadata. Where HLA class I and class II types were available, the types were taken from metadata supplied by the sample provider, not from assay-based typing.

As to this clone: Its recognized antigen is unknown. Qualities for individual bases were not recorded, and no much larger clone is one base off.

What the study reported, not specific to this receptor: How much clinical and demographic metadata was included differed by source and by participant, and the metadata was provided uncurated.

At the junction V is shortened by 1 base and J by 6 bases; bases outside the gene matches: 5. CDR1 and CDR2 are drawn from the germline V gene: MGHRA, YSYEKL. Including cysteine and phenylalanine, the CDR3 has 15 amino acids. Only CDR3 DNA remains: 45 bases, in frame from the first base. Collaborating institutions collected whole blood in K2EDTA tubes following their own protocols. For TCRbeta analysis, collaborators shipped samples as frozen whole blood, isolated PBMCs, or DNA extracted from either of those sample types. TCRbeta CDR3 regions were amplified from genomic DNA by means of the immunoSEQ Assay, a bias-controlled multiplex PCR. The original methods were these. Within the assay, amplification of reference gene primers was used to estimate how many nucleated cells each sample contained. Sequence reads were collapsed and filtered to measure the absolute abundance of every unique TCRbeta CDR3 rearrangement. For each sample, productive Simpson clonality was calculated as the square root of Simpson's diversity index across productive rearrangements. Entries here come from immuneACCESS through TCRdb and include only in-frame sequences with V and J called. Some clones fail to appear in such tables; in the studies checked, an unresolved V gene covers under half of the shortfall, and the cause of the remainder is unknown. V and J calls and clone size are as listed in that table; D and trimming were resolved from the DNA. Present in this sample are about 54,000 clones, approximately 81% of which were seen just once. The top ten constitute roughly 4.8% of the sample.

This sequence originates from a man in his forties with active COVID-19. The sequenced material came from peripheral blood. The chain was built from TRBV4-1 and TRBJ2-1, with TRBD2 matching 8 junction bases. Read as DNA, the sequence is TGCGCCAGCAGCCAAGGCGGGAGGAAATCCAATGAGCAGTTCTTC. This encodes CASSQGGRKSNEQFF.